This TCR beta chain was obtained from a study of blood T cell repertoires in COVID-19. Study-wide context: The study drew acute and convalescent COVID-19 samples from the United States, Italy and Spain. In each case, the material was cDNA or gDNA derived from T cells, B-cell-depleted T cells, or PBMCs.

In the authors' methods: Estimation of nucleated cell counts was performed using reference gene primer amplification. Clones were sequenced by immunoSEQ multiplex PCR, and TCRdb holds only the in-frame ones, with some missing. The D gene and trimming were derived from the DNA, and the V and J assignments and clone size from that table. Of approximately 100,000 clones listed, 85% are singletons. The V gene end was trimmed by 3 bases and the J gene end by 2 bases; junction bases not matched to a gene: 2. This CDR3 is built from 15 residues. The germline V gene has CDR1 SGHRS and CDR2 YFSETQ. The chain joins TRBV5-1 to TRBJ2-5; 12 nucleotides line up with TRBD2. Sequences were obtained from peripheral blood. The TCR was taken from a man at least 80 years old with acute or convalescent COVID-19. The CDR3 spells CASSSGLAGQETQYF. The CDR3 coding sequence is TGCGCCAGCAGCTCGGGACTAGCGGGTCAAGAGACCCAGTACTTC.